A selection of T cell receptor beta chains follows, all from one sample in a study. TCRdb reanalysed the reads using MiXCR and keeps one entry per CDR3 protein. The sample gives about 4,500 distinct CDR3 sequences, 9% to 10% of which show up once; roughly 33% is in the top ten. Sample: CD4+ T cells from peripheral blood. These receptors all come from a human donor with rheumatoid arthritis. Each CDR3 is given with its conserved first and last residue. Some rows mark clone size as missing; the rest say once, few, many or name a class of expanded clone.

v_gene: TRBV3-1; j_gene: TRBJ2-2; abundance: medium-sized; CDR3aa: CASSQLLGELFF
v_gene: TRBV7-3; j_gene: TRBJ2-2; abundance: -; CDR3aa: CASSPLRGAGELFF
v_gene: TRBV12-3/TRBV12-4; j_gene: TRBJ2-7; abundance: many; CDR3aa: CASSSSSTGEQYF
v_gene: TRBV7-2; j_gene: TRBJ2-3; abundance: many; CDR3aa: CASSLVSDTQYF
v_gene: TRBV20-1; j_gene: TRBJ2-4; abundance: many; CDR3aa: CSAITVGTGAAKNIQYF
v_gene: TRBV6-2/TRBV6-3; j_gene: TRBJ2-2; abundance: few; CDR3aa: CASRPTKSGLATLNTGELFF
v_gene: TRBV20-1; j_gene: TRBJ1-4; abundance: many; CDR3aa: CSAELWGSTNEKLFF
v_gene: TRBV7-9; j_gene: TRBJ2-1; abundance: many; CDR3aa: CASSLMASGSNEQFF
v_gene: TRBV18; j_gene: TRBJ2-5; abundance: medium-sized; CDR3aa: CASSLGLQETQYF
v_gene: TRBV7-9; j_gene: TRBJ2-1; abundance: many; CDR3aa: CASSLAVLVGQFF
v_gene: TRBV7-2; j_gene: TRBJ1-5; abundance: medium-sized; CDR3aa: CASSLVPTGNQPQHF
v_gene: TRBV20-1; j_gene: TRBJ1-4; abundance: medium-sized; CDR3aa: CSAKGTSGEKLFF
v_gene: TRBV6-2/TRBV6-3; j_gene: TRBJ2-3; abundance: -; CDR3aa: CAYSTGGTTDTQYF
v_gene: TRBV10-3; j_gene: TRBJ1-2; abundance: many; CDR3aa: CAISDSLYGYTF
v_gene: TRBV29-1; j_gene: TRBJ2-2; abundance: many; CDR3aa: CSVEDGTNTGELFF
v_gene: TRBV11-2; j_gene: TRBJ2-5; abundance: medium-sized; CDR3aa: CASSLTASPSRQETQYF
v_gene: TRBV2; j_gene: TRBJ1-5; abundance: medium-sized; CDR3aa: CATGQGGRQPQHF
v_gene: TRBV6-1; j_gene: TRBJ2-2; abundance: medium-sized; CDR3aa: CASNHGGQSAPWELFF
v_gene: TRBV20-1; j_gene: TRBJ2-2; abundance: many; CDR3aa: CSASLLGNTGELFF
v_gene: TRBV20-1; j_gene: TRBJ2-5; abundance: medium-sized; CDR3aa: CSANRGGETQYF